This TCR beta chain was observed in a study of TIL therapy for anti-PD-1-resistant metastatic lung cancer. Study as a whole: Patients then received nivolumab; progressors got lymphodepletion, TIL and IL-2. Median patient age was about 55, ranging roughly 38-75 years.

The libraries were made with immunoSEQ v3. Assay: immunoSEQ multiplex PCR; the TCRdb copy retains only in-frame clones and omits some. The sample has fewer than 65,000 clones, approximately 78% seen once. The V gene lost 7 bases and the J gene lost 2 bases, with 12 bases spanning the gap. Looked up from germline, CDR1 is LNHDA and CDR2 is SQIVND (reference sequence). There are 13 residues in the CDR3. Sample time point: pre-treatment sample, taken before nivolumab and TIL therapy. The sequencing here drew on blood, taken at baseline. The TCR comes from a person between 25 and 80 years old with non-small cell lung cancer. V usage is TRBV19 and J usage is TRBJ2-7; no reliable D call. As DNA, the CDR3 is TGTGCCAGTACCCGTGGCAGTCCCTACGAGCAGTACTTC. It encodes CASTRGSPYEQYF.